The table lists the clone carrying this T cell receptor beta chain with a few counts. What it binds is not known. The data originate from a study of cytomegalovirus exposure and HLA in healthy donors. Study conclusions and caveats: Accounts indicate the classifier identified cytomegalovirus status with strong specificity and sensitivity.

The germline gives CDR1 SEHNR, CDR2 FQNEAQ (reference sequence). Trimming pared 1 base from V and 3 bases from J, leaving 7 bases between. The CDR3 consists of 14 residues. Primers for the PCR totalled 60 Vbeta and 13 Jbeta. Here immunoSEQ multiplex PCR was the method, and the copy in TCRdb shows in-frame clones only, minus some. The profile shows about 140,000 clones, around 80% of them singletons. The sequencing sample was made of PBMCs. This TCR derives from a male donor in good health and CMV-seropositive. V and J are TRBV7-9 and TRBJ2-1; D perhaps matches TRBD2 (6 bases). CDR3 bases: TGTGCCAGCAGCTTAGGCGGGGTCTACAATGAGCAGTTCTTC. It specifies CASSLGGVYNEQFF.